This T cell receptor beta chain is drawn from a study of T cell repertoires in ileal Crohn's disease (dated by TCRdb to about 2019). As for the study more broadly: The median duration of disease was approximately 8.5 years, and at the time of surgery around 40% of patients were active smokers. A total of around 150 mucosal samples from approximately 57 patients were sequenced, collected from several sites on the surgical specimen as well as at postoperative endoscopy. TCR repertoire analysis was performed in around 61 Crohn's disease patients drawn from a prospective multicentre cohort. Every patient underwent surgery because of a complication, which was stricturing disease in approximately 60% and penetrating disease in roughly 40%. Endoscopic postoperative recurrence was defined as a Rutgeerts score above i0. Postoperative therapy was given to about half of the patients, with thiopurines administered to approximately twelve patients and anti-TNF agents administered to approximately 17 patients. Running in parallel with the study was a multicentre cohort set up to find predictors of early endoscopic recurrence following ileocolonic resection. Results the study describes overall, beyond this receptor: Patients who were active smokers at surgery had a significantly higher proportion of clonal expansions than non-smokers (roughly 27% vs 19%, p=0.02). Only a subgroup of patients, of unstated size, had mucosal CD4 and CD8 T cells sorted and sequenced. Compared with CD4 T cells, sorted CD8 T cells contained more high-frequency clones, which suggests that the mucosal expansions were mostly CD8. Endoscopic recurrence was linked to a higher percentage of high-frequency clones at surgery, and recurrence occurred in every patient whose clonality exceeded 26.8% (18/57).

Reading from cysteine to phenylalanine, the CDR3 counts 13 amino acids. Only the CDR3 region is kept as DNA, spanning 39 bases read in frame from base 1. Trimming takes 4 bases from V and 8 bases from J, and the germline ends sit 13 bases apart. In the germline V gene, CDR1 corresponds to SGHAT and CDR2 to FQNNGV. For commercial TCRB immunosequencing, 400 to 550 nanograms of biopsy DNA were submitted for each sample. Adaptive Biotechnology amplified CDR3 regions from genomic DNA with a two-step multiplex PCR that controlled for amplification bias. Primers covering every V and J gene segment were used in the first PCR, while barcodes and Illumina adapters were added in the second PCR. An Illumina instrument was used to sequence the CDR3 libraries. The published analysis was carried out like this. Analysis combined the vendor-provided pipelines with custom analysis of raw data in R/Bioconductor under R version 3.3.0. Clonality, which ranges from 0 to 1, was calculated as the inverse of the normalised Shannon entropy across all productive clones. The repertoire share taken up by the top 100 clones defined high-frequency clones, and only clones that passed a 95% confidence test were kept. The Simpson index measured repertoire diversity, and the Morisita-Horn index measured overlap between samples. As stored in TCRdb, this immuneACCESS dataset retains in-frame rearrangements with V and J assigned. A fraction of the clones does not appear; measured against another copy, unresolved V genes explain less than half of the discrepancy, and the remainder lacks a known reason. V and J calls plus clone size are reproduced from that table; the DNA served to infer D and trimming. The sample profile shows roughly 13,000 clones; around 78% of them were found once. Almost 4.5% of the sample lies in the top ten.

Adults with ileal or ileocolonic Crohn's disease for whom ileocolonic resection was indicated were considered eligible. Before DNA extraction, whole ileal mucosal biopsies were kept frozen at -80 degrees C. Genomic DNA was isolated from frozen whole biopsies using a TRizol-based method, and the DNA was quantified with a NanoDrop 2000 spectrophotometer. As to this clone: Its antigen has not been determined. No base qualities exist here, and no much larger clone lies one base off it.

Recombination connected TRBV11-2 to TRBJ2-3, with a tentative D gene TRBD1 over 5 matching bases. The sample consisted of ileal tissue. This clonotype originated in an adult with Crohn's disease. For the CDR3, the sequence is CASSSPVGATQYF. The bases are TGTGCCAGCAGCTCCCCGGTTGGGGCTACGCAGTATTTT.